These 10 T cell receptor beta chains came from one sample sequenced in a study of T cell changes during pregnancy in multiple sclerosis. The repertoire was sequenced with immunoSEQ multiplex PCR; TCRdb's copy has only in-frame clones and lacks some. Of 60,000 or so clones listed, around nine tenths were seen once; the top ten hold over 4%. Sequencing was carried out using peripheral blood from another person, used as feeder cells. These receptors originate from a human donor whose cells served as feeder cells for cultures in a pregnancy study.

The chain links TRBV4-3 to TRBJ1-3; 7 positions agree with TRBD1. Unmatched junction bases numbered 4, after V lost 3 bases and J lost 2 bases. The CDR3 consists of 15 residues. The germline CDR1 and CDR2 sequences are LGHNA and YSLEER. The CDR3 sequence: CASSHLRGPGNTIYF. Here the CDR3 DNA reads TGCGCCAGCAGCCATCTAAGGGGGCCTGGAAACACCATATATTTT.

This CDR3 is CASSQWGDEQYF. The CDR3 bases are TGTGCCAGCAGCCAATGGGGGGACGAGCAGTACTTC. This sequence joins TRBV11-2 and TRBJ2-7; the D gene is possibly TRBD2 (6 bases). Germline lookup yields CDR1 SGHAT and CDR2 FQNNGV. The V and J ends lost 5 bases and 5 bases respectively, with 10 bases between them. The CDR3 is made up of 12 amino acids.

This clone occurred once. The chain joins TRBV6-5 to TRBJ1-1; D might be TRBD1 (6 bases). Germline V gives CDR1 MNHEY, CDR2 SVGAGI. Trimming removed 7 bases at V and 5 bases at J, with 17 bases between. This CDR3 has 14 amino acids. DNA of the CDR3: TGTGCCAGCAATAAAGAGGGACAAAGTACTGAAGCTTTCTTT. Translating it yields CASNKEGQSTEAFF.

The CDR3 region is CATWTGLGGYTF. The CDR3 DNA sequence: TGTGCCACCTGGACAGGGTTGGGTGGCTACACCTTC. The J gene is TRBJ1-2, the V gene TRBV14; 8 bases match TRBD1. Germline V gene data show CDR1 as SGHDN and CDR2 as FVKESK. There are 12 residues in the CDR3. V dropped 10 bases and J dropped 7; count of bases not matched to a gene: 8.

The V gene is TRBV7-3, the J gene TRBJ2-1, with TRBD2 matching 16 bases. The CDR3 loop spans 15 amino acids. Germline V gene sequence: CDR1 SGHTA, CDR2 FQGTGA. The junction had 0 bases not matched to a gene; V was cut back by 3 bases and J by 7 bases. DNA of the CDR3: TGTGCCAGCAGCTTGGGACTAGCGGGGGGGAATGAGCAGTTCTTC. Encoded protein: CASSLGLAGGNEQFF.

The chain couples TRBV6-5 to TRBJ2-1; 9 positions match TRBD2. Germline CDR1 and CDR2: MNHEY and SVGAGI. This CDR3 has 15 amino acids. V was clipped by 2 bases and J by 9 bases; unmatched bases: 8. The CDR3 DNA is TGTGCCAGCAGTTACGGGCGGGGGGGCATCGGTGAGCAGTTCTTC. Its protein is CASSYGRGGIGEQFF.

This clone was counted a few times. The V call is TRBV11-3, the J call TRBJ1-6; the match to TRBD1 covers 7 bases. This CDR3 has 16 amino acids. The V segment lost 4 bases and the J segment 7 bases; nucleotides outside the gene matches: 10. Germline CDR1 reads SGHNT; CDR2 reads YENEEA. CDR3 region: CASSYQPGQLNSPLHF. The CDR3 region has the DNA TGTGCCAGCAGCTACCAGCCGGGACAGCTGAATTCACCCCTCCACTTT.

V usage is TRBV28 and J usage is TRBJ1-5; D possibly corresponds to TRBD1 (6 bases). Germline V gene lookup returns CDR1 MDHEN and CDR2 SYDVKM. The CDR3 has 15 amino acids. V was clipped by 3 bases and J by 4 bases, with 13 bases between them. The CDR3 DNA sequence: TGTGCCAGCAGTTTTCGCAGGGGCGGGAATCAGCCCCAGCATTTT. Encoded protein: CASSFRRGGNQPQHF.

In DNA, the CDR3 is TGTGCCAGTAGTATGGGCAGGGCTACCTACGAGCAGTACTTC. It specifies CASSMGRATYEQYF. This chain uses TRBV19 with TRBJ2-7; tentatively, D is TRBD1 (5 bases). This CDR3 is 14 amino acids long. Trimming removed 3 bases from V and 2 bases from J, with 11 bases in between. Germline V gene data show CDR1 as LNHDA and CDR2 as SQIVND (reference sequence).

This chain connects TRBV27 to TRBJ1-1, with D possibly matching TRBD1 (6 bases). V was shortened by 2 bases and J by 1 base, with 11 bases between the two germline ends. The CDR3 is 15 residues long. Germline V gives CDR1 MNHEY, CDR2 SMNVEV (reference sequence). The CDR3 coding sequence is TGTGCCAGCAGTTTACATCCACAGGGGAACACTGAAGCTTTCTTT. Translation gives CASSLHPQGNTEAFF.